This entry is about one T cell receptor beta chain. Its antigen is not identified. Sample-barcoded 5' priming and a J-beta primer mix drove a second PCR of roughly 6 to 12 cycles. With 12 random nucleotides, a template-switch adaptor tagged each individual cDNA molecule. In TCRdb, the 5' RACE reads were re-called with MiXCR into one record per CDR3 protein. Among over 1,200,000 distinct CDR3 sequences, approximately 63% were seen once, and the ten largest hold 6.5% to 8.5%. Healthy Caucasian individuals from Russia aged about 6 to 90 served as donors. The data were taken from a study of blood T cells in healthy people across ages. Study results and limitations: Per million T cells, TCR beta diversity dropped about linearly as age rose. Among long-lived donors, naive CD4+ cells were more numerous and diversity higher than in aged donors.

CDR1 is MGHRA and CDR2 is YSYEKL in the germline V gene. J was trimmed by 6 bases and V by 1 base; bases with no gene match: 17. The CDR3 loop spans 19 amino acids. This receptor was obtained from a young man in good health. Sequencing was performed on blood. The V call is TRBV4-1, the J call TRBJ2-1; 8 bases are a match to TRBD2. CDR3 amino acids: CASSQVTASGLTPPNEQFF. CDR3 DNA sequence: TGCGCCAGCAGCCAAGTCACGGCTAGCGGGTTGACGCCTCCCAATGAGCAGTTCTTC.